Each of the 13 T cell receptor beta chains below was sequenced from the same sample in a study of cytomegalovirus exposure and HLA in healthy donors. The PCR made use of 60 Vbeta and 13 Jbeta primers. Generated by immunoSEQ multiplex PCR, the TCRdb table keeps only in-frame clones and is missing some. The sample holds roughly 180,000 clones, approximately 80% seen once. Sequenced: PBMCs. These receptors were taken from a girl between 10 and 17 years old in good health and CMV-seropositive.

The DNA for the CDR3 is TGTGCCAGCAGGCTCTTCGTGGACAGGGGTGAAGATAATGAGCAGTTCTTC. Translation gives CASRLFVDRGEDNEQFF. The V call is TRBV5-6, the J call TRBJ2-1; 9 bases line up with TRBD1. The CDR3 is 17 amino acids. V was clipped by 5 bases and J by 7 bases; unmatched bases: 16. CDR1 is SGHDT, CDR2 YYEEEE, per germline.

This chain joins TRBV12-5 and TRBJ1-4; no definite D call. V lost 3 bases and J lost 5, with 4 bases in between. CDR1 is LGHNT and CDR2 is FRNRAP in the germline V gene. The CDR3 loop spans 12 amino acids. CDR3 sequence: CASGFQNEKLFF. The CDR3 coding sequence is TGTGCTAGTGGTTTCCAAAATGAAAAACTGTTTTTT. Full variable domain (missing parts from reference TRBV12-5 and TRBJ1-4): DARVTQTPRHKVTEMGQEVTMRCQPILGHNTVFWYRQTMMQGLELLAYFRNRAPLDDSGMPKDRFSAEMPDATLATLKIQPSEPRDSAVYFCASGFQNEKLFFGSGTQLSVL.

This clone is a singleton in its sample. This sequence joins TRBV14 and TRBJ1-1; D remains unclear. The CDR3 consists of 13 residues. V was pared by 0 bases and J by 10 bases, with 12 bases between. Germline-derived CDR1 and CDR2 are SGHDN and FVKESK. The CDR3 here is CASSQEARSGAFF. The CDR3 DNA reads TGTGCCAGCAGCCAAGAAGCCAGGTCTGGAGCTTTCTTT.

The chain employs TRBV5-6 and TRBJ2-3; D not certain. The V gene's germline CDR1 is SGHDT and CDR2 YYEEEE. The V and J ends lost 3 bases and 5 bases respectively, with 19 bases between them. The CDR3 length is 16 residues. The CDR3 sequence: CASSSTRRRPRDTQYF. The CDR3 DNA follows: TGTGCCAGCAGCTCCACCCGACGACGACCTAGAGATACGCAGTATTTT.

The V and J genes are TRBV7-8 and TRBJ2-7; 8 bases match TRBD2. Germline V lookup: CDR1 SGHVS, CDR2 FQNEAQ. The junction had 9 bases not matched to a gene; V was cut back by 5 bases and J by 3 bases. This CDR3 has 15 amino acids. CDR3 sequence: CASSPGPSGFYEQYF. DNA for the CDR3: TGTGCCAGCAGCCCCGGTCCTAGCGGGTTCTACGAGCAGTACTTC.

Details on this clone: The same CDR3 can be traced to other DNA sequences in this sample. The CDR3: CASSYGQNTEAFF. In DNA, the CDR3 is TGTGCCAGCAGTTACGGGCAGAACACTGAAGCTTTCTTT. V usage is TRBV6-5 and J usage is TRBJ1-1; no firm D call. CDR1 is MNHEY, CDR2 SVGAGI, per germline. V was cut by 2 bases and J by 1 base, with 5 bases left in between. The CDR3 is made up of 13 amino acids.

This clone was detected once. CDR3 bases: TGTGCCAGTAGTATCGGACTATCAGATACGCAGTATTTT. It yields the protein CASSIGLSDTQYF. The chain employs TRBV19 and TRBJ2-3; D is perhaps TRBD2 (6 bases). Deletions cut 3 bases from V and 4 bases from J, with 8 bases between. The CDR3 is 13 residues long. In germline, CDR1 is LNHDA, CDR2 SQIVND (reference sequence).

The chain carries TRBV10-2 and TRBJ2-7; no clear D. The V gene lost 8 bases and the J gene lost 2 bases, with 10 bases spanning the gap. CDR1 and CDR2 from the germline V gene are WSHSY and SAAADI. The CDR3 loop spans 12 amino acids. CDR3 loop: CASATQTYEQYF. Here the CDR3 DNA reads TGCGCCAGCGCGACTCAGACCTACGAGCAGTACTTC.

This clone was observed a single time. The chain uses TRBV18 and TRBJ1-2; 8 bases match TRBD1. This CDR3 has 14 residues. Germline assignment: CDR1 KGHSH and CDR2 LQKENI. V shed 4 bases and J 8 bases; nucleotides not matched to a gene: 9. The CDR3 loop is CASSLYQGAGGYTF. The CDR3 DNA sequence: TGTGCCAGCTCACTCTACCAGGGGGCTGGCGGCTACACCTTC.

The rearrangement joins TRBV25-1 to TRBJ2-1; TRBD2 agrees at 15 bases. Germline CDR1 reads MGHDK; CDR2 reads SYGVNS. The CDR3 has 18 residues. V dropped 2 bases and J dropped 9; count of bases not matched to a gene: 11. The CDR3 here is CASSEGTSGRWGFGEQFF. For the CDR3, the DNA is TGTGCCAGCAGTGAAGGGACTAGCGGGAGGTGGGGGTTTGGTGAGCAGTTCTTC.

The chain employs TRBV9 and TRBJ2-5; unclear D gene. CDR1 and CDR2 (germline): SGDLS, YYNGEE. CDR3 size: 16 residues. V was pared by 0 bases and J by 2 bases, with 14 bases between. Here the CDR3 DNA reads TGTGCCAGCAGCGTAGCTCCCCGCGGAAGTCAAGAGACCCAGTACTTC. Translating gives CASSVAPRGSQETQYF.

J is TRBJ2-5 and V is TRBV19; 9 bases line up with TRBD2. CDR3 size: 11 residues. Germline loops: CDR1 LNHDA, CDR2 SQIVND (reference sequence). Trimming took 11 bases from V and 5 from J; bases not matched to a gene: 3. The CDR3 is CALAGRETQYF. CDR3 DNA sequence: TGTGCCCTAGCGGGGCGGGAGACCCAGTACTTC.

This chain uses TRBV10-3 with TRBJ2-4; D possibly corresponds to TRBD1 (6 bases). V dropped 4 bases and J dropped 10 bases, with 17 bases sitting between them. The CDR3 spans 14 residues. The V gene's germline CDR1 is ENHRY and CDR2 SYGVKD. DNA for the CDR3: TGTGCCATCAGTGGGACAGCTGAAAACGCGATTCAGTACTTC. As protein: CAISGTAENAIQYF.